Each of the 27 T cell receptor beta chains below was sequenced from the same sample in a study of T cell responses to AZD1222 COVID-19 vaccine. Only in-frame clones appear in the TCRdb table, and some are missing; sequencing was by immunoSEQ multiplex PCR. The sample lists approximately 67,000 clones; 84% were seen once. The specimen comprised peripheral blood, sampled on day 0 of AZD1222 vaccination. These receptors were obtained from an adult in good health.

The V and J genes are TRBV14 and TRBJ2-1, with 8 bases that match TRBD2. After removal of 1 base from V and 4 bases from J, the junction contained 3 bases not matched to a gene. CDR1 and CDR2 from the germline V gene are SGHDN and FVKESK. The CDR3 has 15 amino acids. This CDR3 reads CASSQAAGAYNEQFF. CDR3 nucleotide sequence: TGTGCCAGCAGCCAAGCAGCGGGAGCTTACAATGAGCAGTTCTTC.

A remark on this clone: This specimen includes other DNA sequences encoding the same CDR3. V and J are TRBV12-3 or TRBV12-4 and TRBJ2-1; TRBD1 or TRBD2 may be the D gene (5 bases each). This CDR3 region has 13 residues. The V gene lost 4 bases and the J gene lost 10 bases, with 14 bases spanning the gap. This chain's CDR3 is CASSSGRLGEQFF. CDR3 nucleotide sequence: TGTGCCAGCAGTTCGGGACGTCTGGGGGAGCAGTTCTTC.

The chain employs TRBV19 and TRBJ2-5; 7 nucleotides agree with TRBD2. This CDR3 spans 13 amino acids. V lost 7 bases, J lost 3 bases, and 5 bases stayed unmatched. CDR1 is LNHDA and CDR2 is SQIVND in the germline V gene (reference sequence). CDR3 region: CASTPSGEETQYF. CDR3 coding DNA: TGTGCCAGTACCCCTAGCGGAGAAGAGACCCAGTACTTC.

This chain joins TRBV5-1 and TRBJ1-1, with 7 bases that match TRBD1. The V gene end was trimmed by 5 bases and the J gene end by 0 bases; junction bases not matched to a gene: 4. The CDR3 has 14 amino acids. CDR1 is SGHRS, CDR2 YFSETQ, per germline. This chain's CDR3 is CASRITGVNTEAFF. In nucleotides, the CDR3 is TGCGCCAGCAGGATTACAGGGGTGAACACTGAAGCTTTCTTT.

The chain employs TRBV28 and TRBJ1-2; 8 bases line up with TRBD1. The V segment lost 6 bases and the J segment 0 bases; nucleotides outside the gene matches: 3. The CDR3 is 14 residues long. Germline loops: CDR1 MDHEN, CDR2 SYDVKM. The CDR3 protein is CASRSGGSNYGYTF. Here the CDR3 DNA reads TGTGCCAGCAGGTCAGGGGGCTCTAACTATGGCTACACCTTC.

This rearrangement joins TRBV28 to TRBJ1-2; D is perhaps TRBD1 (6 bases). The V gene's germline CDR1 is MDHEN and CDR2 SYDVKM. The CDR3 has 14 residues. The V end was cut by 7 bases, the J end by 2 bases, with 14 bases between. CDR3 residues: CASKGRDKNYGYTF. DNA of the CDR3: TGTGCCAGCAAAGGTCGGGACAAAAACTATGGCTACACCTTC.

V usage is TRBV7-2 and J usage is TRBJ1-6; tentatively, D is TRBD1 (6 bases). CDR1 and CDR2 from the germline V gene are SGHTA and FQGNSA. The CDR3 consists of 15 residues. Trimming took 4 bases from V and 7 from J, leaving 14 bases between them. CDR3 in amino acids: CASSSLPRGNSPLHF. Here the CDR3 DNA reads TGTGCCAGCAGCTCCCTCCCGAGGGGGAATTCACCCCTCCACTTT.

J is TRBJ1-6 and V is TRBV27; D call uncertain. The length of the CDR3 is 14 residues. V was cut by 7 bases and J by 5 bases, with 12 bases left in between. The germline gives CDR1 MNHEY, CDR2 SMNVEV (reference sequence). CDR3 bases: TGTGCCAGCAAGGTTGACATTGATAATTCACCCCTCCACTTT. Its translation is CASKVDIDNSPLHF.

V and J are TRBV28 and TRBJ1-1, with TRBD1 matching over 9 bases. The CDR3 sequence is 12 residues long. Trimming removed 6 bases from V and 10 bases from J; junction bases left unmatched: 6. Germline-derived CDR1 and CDR2 are MDHEN and SYDVKM. The CDR3: CASRHGQGIAFF. The CDR3 nucleotides read TGTGCCAGCAGACATGGACAGGGGATAGCTTTCTTT.

This chain uses TRBV6-6 with TRBJ1-4; no firm D call. Germline V gene sequence: CDR1 MNHNY, CDR2 SVGAGI (reference sequence). The V gene lost 2 bases and the J gene lost 7 bases, with 11 bases spanning the gap. The CDR3 runs to 14 residues. In nucleotides, the CDR3 is TGTGCCAGCAGTTACGCCCGGGATCCTGAAAAACTGTTTTTT. This translates into CASSYARDPEKLFF.

This clone was picked up a small number of times. J is TRBJ2-7 and V is TRBV7-3, with 7 bases that match TRBD1. This CDR3 region has 14 residues. V was clipped by 1 base and J by 2 bases; unmatched bases: 2. CDR1 SGHTA and CDR2 FQGTGA come from the germline V gene. The CDR3 DNA reads as TGTGCCAGCAGCTTAAAGACAGGGCCCTACGAGCAGTACTTC. Protein product: CASSLKTGPYEQYF.

This clone has just a few counts. The CDR3 DNA reads TGTGCCAGCAGTCACACAGGGGGTGGCACCGGGGAGCTGTTTTTT. It specifies CASSHTGGGTGELFF. The rearrangement uses TRBV5-6 and TRBJ2-2; 8 nucleotides align to TRBD1. Germline V lookup: CDR1 SGHDT, CDR2 YYEEEE. CDR3 length: 15 residues. V trimming: 5 bases; J trimming: 4 bases; junction bases outside the gene matches: 7.

V and J are TRBV27 and TRBJ2-7, with D unclear. Germline V gene sequence: CDR1 MNHEY, CDR2 SMNVEV (reference sequence). V lost 2 bases, J lost 7 bases, and 21 bases lay in between. The CDR3 length is 16 residues. CDR3 residues: CASSLVPVRTYGEQYF. Written as DNA, the CDR3 is TGTGCCAGCAGTTTAGTTCCAGTACGAACCTACGGGGAGCAGTACTTC.

This chain connects TRBV28 to TRBJ1-1; D gene uncertain. CDR1 and CDR2 from the germline V gene are MDHEN and SYDVKM. The V gene lost 8 bases and the J gene lost 3 bases, with 13 bases spanning the gap. The CDR3 contains 13 residues. CDR3 amino acids: CASHKGPHTEAFF. The DNA for the CDR3 is TGTGCCAGCCATAAGGGCCCTCACACTGAAGCTTTCTTT.

The chain uses TRBV19 and TRBJ2-7; 9 bases match TRBD2. J lost 3 bases, V lost 4 bases, and 4 bases had no gene match. CDR3 length: 14 residues. Looked up from germline, CDR1 is LNHDA and CDR2 is SQIVND (reference sequence). The CDR3 loop is CASSSGRAFYEQYF. CDR3 DNA sequence: TGTGCCAGTAGTAGCGGGAGGGCCTTCTACGAGCAGTACTTC.

J is TRBJ2-5 and V is TRBV7-9; 8 bases match TRBD2. The CDR3 loop spans 13 amino acids. V shed 3 bases and J 5 bases; nucleotides not matched to a gene: 2. The germline V gene encodes CDR1 SEHNR and CDR2 FQNEAQ (reference sequence). CDR3 sequence reads: CASSFGGGETQYF. The DNA of the CDR3 is TGTGCCAGCAGCTTTGGCGGGGGGGAGACCCAGTACTTC.

The chain carries TRBV24-1 and TRBJ1-4; the match to TRBD1 covers 7 bases. CDR3 length: 16 amino acids. J was trimmed by 4 bases and V by 4 bases; bases with no gene match: 8. Per germline, CDR1 KGHDR and CDR2 SFDVKD. CDR3 loop: CATSDPRTGLNEKLFF. The DNA of the CDR3 is TGTGCCACCAGTGACCCCCGGACAGGACTTAATGAAAAACTGTTTTTT.

This chain links TRBV6-5 with TRBJ1-2, with D perhaps TRBD1 (5 bases). The germline gives CDR1 MNHEY, CDR2 SVGAGI. V gave up 6 bases and J gave up 7 bases, with 18 bases separating them. This CDR3 has 14 residues. CDR3 amino acids: CASSPQGGSGGYTF. For the CDR3, the DNA is TGTGCCAGCAGCCCCCAGGGAGGGAGTGGTGGCTACACCTTC.

This rearrangement joins TRBV10-3 to TRBJ1-5; perhaps TRBD1 as D (6 bases). Germline CDR1 and CDR2: ENHRY and SYGVKD. The V gene lost 4 bases and the J gene lost 2 bases, with 9 bases spanning the gap. This CDR3 region has 14 residues. CDR3 amino acids: CAISVSGGNQPQHF. CDR3 DNA sequence: TGTGCCATCAGTGTTTCAGGGGGCAATCAGCCCCAGCATTTT.

The V gene is TRBV28, the J gene TRBJ2-7, with D tentatively TRBD2 (6 bases). Germline V gives CDR1 MDHEN, CDR2 SYDVKM. This CDR3 has 10 residues. CDR3 in DNA: TGTGCTAGCGGCTCCTACGAGCAGTACTTC. Translated, it gives CASGSYEQYF.

The chain uses TRBV30 and TRBJ2-1, with D tentatively TRBD1 (6 bases). The CDR3 is 11 residues long. Trimming stripped 5 bases from V and 7 bases from J, with 9 bases between. From germline, CDR1 is GTSNPN and CDR2 SVGIG (reference sequence). This CDR3 reads CAWGRGNEQFF. The CDR3 DNA follows: TGTGCCTGGGGAAGGGGGAATGAGCAGTTCTTC. Combining the CDR3 with reference TRBV30 and TRBJ2-1 gives the whole variable domain SQTIHQWPATLVQPVGSPLSLECTVEGTSNPNLYWYRQAAGRGLQLLFYSVGIGQISSEVPQNLSASRPQDRQFILSSKKLLLSDSGFYLCAWGRGNEQFFGPGTRLTVL.

The chain joins TRBV30 to TRBJ1-6; D is undetermined. V was pared by 3 bases and J by 7 bases, with 4 bases between. This CDR3 spans 11 amino acids. The germline CDR1 and CDR2 sequences are GTSNPN and SVGIG (reference sequence). CDR3 amino acids: CAWRVNSPLHF. The CDR3, as DNA: TGTGCCTGGAGGGTCAATTCACCCCTCCACTTT.

The chain carries TRBV27 and TRBJ2-3; TRBD2 matches 8 bases. The CDR3 is 15 amino acids. Unmatched junction bases numbered 12, after V lost 6 bases and J lost 7 bases. Germline CDR1 and CDR2: MNHEY and SMNVEV (reference sequence). The CDR3 reads CASSPGLAQSYTQYF. DNA of the CDR3: TGTGCCAGCAGCCCCGGACTAGCCCAATCCTATACGCAGTATTTT.

This clone was picked up one time. The chain carries TRBV21-1 and TRBJ2-7; the D call in the table, TRBD2, was not verified against the DNA. TRBV21-1 is assigned pseudogene status. The CDR3 covers 15 residues. In DNA form, the CDR3 reads TGTGCCAGCAGAAACGCCCCGCGGGGGGGCGACGAGCAGTACTTC. Translation: CASRNAPRGGDEQYF.

The V and J genes are TRBV3-1 (or the pseudogene TRBV3-2) and TRBJ2-2; D unclear. V was shortened by 4 bases and J by 6 bases, with 9 bases between the two germline ends. The CDR3 spans 13 residues. The germline V gene has CDR1 LGHDT and CDR2 YNNKEL (reference sequence). DNA of the CDR3: TGTGCCAGCAGCCCCCTAGTGGCCGGGGAGCTGTTTTTT. Translation: CASSPLVAGELFF.

The CDR3 loop reads CASSLLAGNTYNEQFF. DNA of the CDR3: TGCGCCAGCAGCTTGCTAGCGGGGAATACCTACAATGAGCAGTTCTTC. The chain employs TRBV5-1 and TRBJ2-1; 9 bases match TRBD2. The CDR3 runs 16 residues. The V segment lost 1 base and the J segment 2 bases; nucleotides outside the gene matches: 4. The V gene's germline CDR1 is SGHRS and CDR2 YFSETQ.

The chain uses TRBV20-1 and TRBJ2-7, with 7 bases identical to TRBD1. Germline-derived CDR1 and CDR2 are DFQATT and SNEGSKA (reference sequence). With 6 bases clipped from V and 7 bases from J, the junction kept 6 bases outside the gene matches. This CDR3 is 11 amino acids long. Written as DNA, the CDR3 is TGCAGTGCGCCAGGGGGAAGAGAGCAGTACTTC. It yields the protein CSAPGGREQYF.